The clone carrying this T cell receptor (beta chain) was counted only a few times. The data stem from a study of blood T cell repertoires in COVID-19. Looking at the study overall: T cells, B-cell-depleted T cells, or PBMCs provided the cDNA or gDNA that served as material.

This CDR3 region has 13 residues. Trimming stripped 6 bases from V and 4 bases from J, with 9 bases between. Germline CDR1 is MNHEY and CDR2 is SVGAGI. As handled by the study authors: Estimated nucleated cell counts came from reference gene primer amplification. Data came from immunoSEQ multiplex PCR; TCRdb stores just in-frame clones and leaves some out. Clonal size and the V and J genes are those of that table, whereas D and trimming came from the DNA. Found here are approximately 230,000 clones, roughly nine tenths of them singletons; the top ten hold 3%. Input material: peripheral blood. The TCR comes from a man younger than 35 with active or convalescent COVID-19. The rearrangement joins TRBV6-5 to TRBJ2-2; D may be TRBD1 (6 bases). The CDR3 loop is CASRRGGTGELFF. CDR3 coding DNA: TGTGCCAGCAGACGAGGGGGCACCGGGGAGCTGTTTTTT.